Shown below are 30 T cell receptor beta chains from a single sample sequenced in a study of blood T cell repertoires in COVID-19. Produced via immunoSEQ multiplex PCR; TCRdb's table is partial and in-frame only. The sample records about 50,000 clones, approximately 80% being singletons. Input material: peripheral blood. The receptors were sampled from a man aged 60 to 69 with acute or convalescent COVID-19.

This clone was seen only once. The CDR3 DNA is TGTGCCAGCAGCCCCCGGAGGGGGCGAGTTGGAACTGAAGCTTTCTTT. Amino acids: CASSPRRGRVGTEAFF. The chain uses TRBV7-2 and TRBJ1-1; 7 nucleotides align to TRBD1. Per the germline V gene, CDR1 is SGHTA and CDR2 is FQGNSA. The CDR3 contains 16 residues. The junction had 14 bases not matched to a gene; V was cut back by 5 bases and J by 5 bases. The full variable domain, with the rest looked up from reference TRBV7-2 and TRBJ1-1, is GAGVSQSPSNKVTEKGKDVELRCDPISGHTALYWYRQSLGQGLEFLIYFQGNSAPDKSGLPSDRFSAERTGGSVSTLTIQRTQQEDSAVYLCASSPRRGRVGTEAFFGQGTRLTVV.

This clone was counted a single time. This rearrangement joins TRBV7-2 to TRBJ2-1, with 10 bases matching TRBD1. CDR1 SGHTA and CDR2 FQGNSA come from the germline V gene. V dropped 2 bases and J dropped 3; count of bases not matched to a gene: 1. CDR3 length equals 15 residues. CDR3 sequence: CASSLRTGGYNEQFF. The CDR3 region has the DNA TGTGCCAGCAGCTTAAGGACAGGGGGCTACAATGAGCAGTTCTTC. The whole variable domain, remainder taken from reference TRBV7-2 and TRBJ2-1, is GAGVSQSPSNKVTEKGKDVELRCDPISGHTALYWYRQSLGQGLEFLIYFQGNSAPDKSGLPSDRFSAERTGGSVSTLTIQRTQQEDSAVYLCASSLRTGGYNEQFFGPGTRLTVL.

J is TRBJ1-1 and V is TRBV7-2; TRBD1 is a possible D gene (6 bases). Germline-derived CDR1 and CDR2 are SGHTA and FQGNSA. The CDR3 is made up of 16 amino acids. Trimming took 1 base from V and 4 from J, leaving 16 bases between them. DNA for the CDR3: TGTGCCAGCAGCTTAGGTCAGGGGAGAGGTGGCACTGAAGCTTTCTTT. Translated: CASSLGQGRGGTEAFF.

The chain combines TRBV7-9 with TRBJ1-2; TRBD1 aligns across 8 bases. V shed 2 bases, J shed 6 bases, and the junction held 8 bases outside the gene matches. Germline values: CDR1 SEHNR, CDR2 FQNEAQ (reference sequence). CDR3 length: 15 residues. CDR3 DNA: TGTGCCAGCAGCTTAAACTCGGCAGGGGGCCATGGCTACACCTTC. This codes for CASSLNSAGGHGYTF.

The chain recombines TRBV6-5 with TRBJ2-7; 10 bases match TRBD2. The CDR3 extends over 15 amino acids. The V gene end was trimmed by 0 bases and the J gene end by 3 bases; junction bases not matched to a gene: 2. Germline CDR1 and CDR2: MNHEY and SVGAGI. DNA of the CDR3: TGTGCCAGCAGTTACTCGAGCGGGGGGGGCTACGAGCAGTACTTC. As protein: CASSYSSGGGYEQYF.

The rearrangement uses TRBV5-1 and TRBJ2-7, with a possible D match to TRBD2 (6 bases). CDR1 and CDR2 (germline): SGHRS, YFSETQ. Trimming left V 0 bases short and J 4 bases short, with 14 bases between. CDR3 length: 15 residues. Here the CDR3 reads CASSLDFEGLYEQYF. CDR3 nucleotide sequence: TGCGCCAGCAGCTTGGACTTCGAGGGACTTTACGAGCAGTACTTC.

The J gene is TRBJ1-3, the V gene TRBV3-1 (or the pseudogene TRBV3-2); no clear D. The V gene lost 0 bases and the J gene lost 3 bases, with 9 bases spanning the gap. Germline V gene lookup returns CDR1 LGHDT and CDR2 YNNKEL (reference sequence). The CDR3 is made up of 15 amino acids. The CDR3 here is CASSQDTRLGNTIYF. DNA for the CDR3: TGTGCCAGCAGCCAAGACACGCGGCTTGGAAACACCATATATTTT.

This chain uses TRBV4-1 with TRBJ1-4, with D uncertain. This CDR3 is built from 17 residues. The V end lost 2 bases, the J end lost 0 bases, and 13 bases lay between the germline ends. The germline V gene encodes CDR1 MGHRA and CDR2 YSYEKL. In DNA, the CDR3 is TGCGCCAGCAGCCAAAGCGACCCTTTTGCAACTAATGAAAAACTGTTTTTT. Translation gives CASSQSDPFATNEKLFF.

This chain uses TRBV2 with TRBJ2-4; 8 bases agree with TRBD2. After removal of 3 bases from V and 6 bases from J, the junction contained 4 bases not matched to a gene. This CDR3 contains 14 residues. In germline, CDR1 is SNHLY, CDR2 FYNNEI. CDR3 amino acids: CASSDQAGANIQYF. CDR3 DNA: TGTGCCAGCAGTGACCAAGCGGGGGCAAACATTCAGTACTTC.

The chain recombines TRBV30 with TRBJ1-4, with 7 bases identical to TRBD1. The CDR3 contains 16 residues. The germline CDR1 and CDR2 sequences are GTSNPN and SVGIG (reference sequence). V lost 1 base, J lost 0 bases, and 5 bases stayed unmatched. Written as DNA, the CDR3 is TGTGCCTGGAGTGCGGGACAGCAGACAACTAATGAAAAACTGTTTTTT. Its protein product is CAWSAGQQTTNEKLFF. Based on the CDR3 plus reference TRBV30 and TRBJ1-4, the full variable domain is SQTIHQWPATLVQPVGSPLSLECTVEGTSNPNLYWYRQAAGRGLQLLFYSVGIGQISSEVPQNLSASRPQDRQFILSSKKLLLSDSGFYLCAWSAGQQTTNEKLFFGSGTQLSVL.

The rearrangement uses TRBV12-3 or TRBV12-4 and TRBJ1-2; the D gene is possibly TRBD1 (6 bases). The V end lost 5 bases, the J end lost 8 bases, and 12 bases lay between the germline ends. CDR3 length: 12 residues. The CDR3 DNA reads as TGTGCCAGCAGTCCCCACAGGGAAGGCTACACCTTC. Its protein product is CASSPHREGYTF.

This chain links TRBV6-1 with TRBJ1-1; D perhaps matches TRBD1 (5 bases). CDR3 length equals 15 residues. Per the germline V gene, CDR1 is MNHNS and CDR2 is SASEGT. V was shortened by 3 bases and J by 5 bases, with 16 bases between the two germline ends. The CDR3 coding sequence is TGTGCCAGCAGTGATTCGTGGCAGGGATGGACTGAAGCTTTCTTT. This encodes CASSDSWQGWTEAFF.

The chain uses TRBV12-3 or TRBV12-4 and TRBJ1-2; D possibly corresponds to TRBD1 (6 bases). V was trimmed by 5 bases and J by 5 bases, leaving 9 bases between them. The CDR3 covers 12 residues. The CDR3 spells CASSITGYGYTF. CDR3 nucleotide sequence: TGTGCCAGCAGTATAACAGGGTATGGCTACACCTTC.

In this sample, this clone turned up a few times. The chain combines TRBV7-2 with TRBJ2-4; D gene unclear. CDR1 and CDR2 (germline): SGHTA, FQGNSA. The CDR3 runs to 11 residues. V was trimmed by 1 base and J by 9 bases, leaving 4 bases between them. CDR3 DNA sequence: TGTGCCAGCAGCTTAGGGAGCATTCAGTACTTC. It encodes CASSLGSIQYF.

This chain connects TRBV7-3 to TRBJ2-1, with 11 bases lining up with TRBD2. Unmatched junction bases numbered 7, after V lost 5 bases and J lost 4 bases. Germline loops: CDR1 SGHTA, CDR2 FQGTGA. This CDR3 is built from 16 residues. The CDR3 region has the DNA TGTGCCAGCAGCCCGCAACCTAGCGGGGGGTACAATGAGCAGTTCTTC. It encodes CASSPQPSGGYNEQFF.

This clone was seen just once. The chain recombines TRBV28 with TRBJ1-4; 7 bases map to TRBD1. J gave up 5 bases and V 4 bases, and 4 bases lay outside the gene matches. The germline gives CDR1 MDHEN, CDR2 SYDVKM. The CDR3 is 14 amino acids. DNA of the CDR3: TGTGCCAGCAGTTCCGACAGGGAGAATGAAAAACTGTTTTTT. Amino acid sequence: CASSSDRENEKLFF.

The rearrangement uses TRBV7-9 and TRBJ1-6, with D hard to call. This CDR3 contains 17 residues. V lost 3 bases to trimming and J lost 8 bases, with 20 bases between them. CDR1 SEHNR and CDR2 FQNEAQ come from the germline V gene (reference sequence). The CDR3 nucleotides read TGTGCCAGCAGCTTCTCAATTGGACTGATTCTAGATTCACCCCTCCACTTT. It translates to CASSFSIGLILDSPLHF.

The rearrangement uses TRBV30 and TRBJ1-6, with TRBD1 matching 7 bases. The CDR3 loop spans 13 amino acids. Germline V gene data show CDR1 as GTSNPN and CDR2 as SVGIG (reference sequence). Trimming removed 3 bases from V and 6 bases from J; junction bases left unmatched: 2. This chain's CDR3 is CAWRQGLNSPLHF. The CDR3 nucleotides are TGTGCCTGGAGACAGGGGCTTAATTCACCCCTCCACTTT.

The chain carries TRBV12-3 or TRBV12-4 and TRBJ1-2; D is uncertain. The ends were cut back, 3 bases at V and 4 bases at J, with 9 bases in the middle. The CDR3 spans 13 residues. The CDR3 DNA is TGTGCCAGCAGTTTGACGGCGGTCTATGGCTACACCTTC. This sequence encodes CASSLTAVYGYTF.

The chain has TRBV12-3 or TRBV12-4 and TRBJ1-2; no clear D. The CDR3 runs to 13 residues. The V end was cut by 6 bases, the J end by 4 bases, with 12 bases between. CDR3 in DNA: TGTGCCAGCAGCCCCAGCGGCATCTATGGCTACACCTTC. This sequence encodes CASSPSGIYGYTF.

The CDR3 sequence: CASSLWGDEKLFF. CDR3 nucleotides: TGTGCCAGCAGTTTATGGGGGGATGAAAAACTGTTTTTT. The chain is built from TRBV12-3 or TRBV12-4 and TRBJ1-4; possibly TRBD1 for D (5 bases). V was shortened by 2 bases and J by 6 bases, with 7 bases between the two germline ends. There are 13 residues in the CDR3.

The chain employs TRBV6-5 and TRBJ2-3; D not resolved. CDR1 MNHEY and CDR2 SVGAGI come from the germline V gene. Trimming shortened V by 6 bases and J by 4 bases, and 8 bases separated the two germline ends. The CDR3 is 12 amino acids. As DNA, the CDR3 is TGTGCCAGCAGCCCCGAGGCAGATACGCAGTATTTT. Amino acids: CASSPEADTQYF.

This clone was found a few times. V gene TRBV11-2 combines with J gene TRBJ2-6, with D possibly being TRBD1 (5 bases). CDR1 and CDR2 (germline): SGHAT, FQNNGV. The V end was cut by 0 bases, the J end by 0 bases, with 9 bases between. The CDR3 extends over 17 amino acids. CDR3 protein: CASSLEGALSGANVLTF. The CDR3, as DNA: TGTGCCAGCAGCTTAGAAGGGGCGCTCTCTGGGGCCAACGTCCTGACTTTC.

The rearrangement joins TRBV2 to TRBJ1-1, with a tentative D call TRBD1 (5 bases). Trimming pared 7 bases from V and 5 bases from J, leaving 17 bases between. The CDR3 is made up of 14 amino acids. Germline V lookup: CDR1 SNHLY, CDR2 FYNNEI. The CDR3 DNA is TGTGCCAGCACCAAAAATGACCAGGGTACTGAAGCTTTCTTT. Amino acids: CASTKNDQGTEAFF.

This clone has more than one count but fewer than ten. The CDR3 spells CASRGTGKYGYTF. CDR3 nucleotides: TGTGCCAGCAGAGGGACAGGGAAGTATGGCTACACCTTC. The chain recombines TRBV2 with TRBJ1-2, with 9 bases identical to TRBD1. The CDR3 is 13 residues long. V lost 6 bases to trimming and J lost 5 bases; unmatched junction nucleotides: 4. Looked up from germline, CDR1 is SNHLY and CDR2 is FYNNEI.

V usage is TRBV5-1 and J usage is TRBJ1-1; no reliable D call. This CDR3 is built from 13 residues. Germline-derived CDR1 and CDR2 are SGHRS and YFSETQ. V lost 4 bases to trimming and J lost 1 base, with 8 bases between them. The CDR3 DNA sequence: TGCGCCAGCAGCCTCCCTCCGAACACTGAAGCTTTCTTT. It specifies CASSLPPNTEAFF. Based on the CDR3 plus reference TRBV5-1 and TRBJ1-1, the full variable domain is KAGVTQTPRYLIKTRGQQVTLSCSPISGHRSVSWYQQTPGQGLQFLFEYFSETQRNKGNFPGRFSGRQFSNSRSEMNVSTLELGDSALYLCASSLPPNTEAFFGQGTRLTVV.

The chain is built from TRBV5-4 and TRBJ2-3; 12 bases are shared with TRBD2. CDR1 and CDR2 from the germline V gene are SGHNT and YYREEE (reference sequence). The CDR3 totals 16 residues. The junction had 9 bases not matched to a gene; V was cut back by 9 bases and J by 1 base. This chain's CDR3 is CAIRDRTSGGTDTQYF. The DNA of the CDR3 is TGTGCCATTAGGGACCGGACTAGCGGGGGCACAGATACGCAGTATTTT.

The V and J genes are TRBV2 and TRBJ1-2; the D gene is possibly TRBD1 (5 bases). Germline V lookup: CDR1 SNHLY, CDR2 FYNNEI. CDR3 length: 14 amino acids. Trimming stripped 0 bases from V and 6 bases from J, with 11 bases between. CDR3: CASSEARRQHGYTF. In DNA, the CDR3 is TGTGCCAGCAGTGAAGCGCGTCGACAGCATGGCTACACCTTC.

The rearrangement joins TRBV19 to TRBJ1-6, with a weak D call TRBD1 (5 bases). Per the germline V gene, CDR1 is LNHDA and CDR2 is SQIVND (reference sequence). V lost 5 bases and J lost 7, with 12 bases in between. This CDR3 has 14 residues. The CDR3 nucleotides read TGTGCCAGTAGTCCGAGGACAAGCAATTCACCCCTCCACTTT. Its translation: CASSPRTSNSPLHF.

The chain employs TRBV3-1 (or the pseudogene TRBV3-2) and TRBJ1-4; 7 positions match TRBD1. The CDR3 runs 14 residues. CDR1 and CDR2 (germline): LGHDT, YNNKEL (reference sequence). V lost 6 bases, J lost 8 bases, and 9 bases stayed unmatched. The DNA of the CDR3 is TGTGCCAGCAGTCGACAGGGAAATACCGAAAAACTGTTTTTT. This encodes CASSRQGNTEKLFF.